This is a list of T cell receptor beta chains from one sample in a study of OX40 agonist ivuxolimab in advanced cancers. Sequenced by immunoSEQ multiplex PCR; TCRdb stores in-frame clones only, minus some. The table lists roughly 55,000 clones, approximately 83% of them singletons, with about 13% in the top ten. The source was CD4+ or CD8+ T cells sorted from blood, collected in a trial of the OX40 agonist ivuxolimab. The source of these receptors is an adult with an advanced solid tumor such as melanoma, head and neck, liver or kidney cancer. Each CDR3 is given with its conserved first and last residue. The order of the fields is V gene, D gene, clone size, CDR3 protein. A D gene is named only where the DNA matches it firmly. Clone sizes are given selectively: once, few, many, or a class where the clone is expanded.

TRBV27 | NA | NA | CASSSLGFIDTGELFF
TRBV9 | NA | NA | CASSLSGGGTETQYF
TRBV5-6 | NA | once | CASSSIQWTVEAFF
TRBV1 | NA | NA | CTSSRRVGVTGELFF
TRBV4-3 | NA | NA | CASSQDLAGTLYEQYF
TRBV4-1 | NA | NA | CASSQPQLNYGYTF
TRBV5-6 | TRBD1 | NA | CASSFGQGYGYTF
TRBV27 | TRBD2 | NA | CASSFWGGGPTGELFF
TRBV7-9 | NA | NA | CASSVDSAGQLSYEQYF
TRBV7-9 | TRBD2 | NA | CASSLVVAGGETQYF